This is a list of T cell receptor beta chains from one sample in a study of T-cell reconstitution after alpha-beta-depleted transplantation in children. TCRdb re-derived calls from the PCR reads in MiXCR, one entry per CDR3 protein. The sample holds roughly 490,000 distinct CDR3 sequences, 11% seen once. Here the sequenced sample was PBMCs, mostly from graft donor cells, taken 180 days after TCRalphabeta/CD19-depleted stem cell transplant. The receptors come from a female patient aged 2-15 years who had a stem cell transplant for aplastic anemia, so the T cells may come from the graft donor. The CDR3 runs from the conserved cysteine through the conserved F or W. The order of the fields is V gene, clone size, D gene, J gene, CDR3 length, CDR3 protein, CDR3 DNA. D genes are given only for firm matches. Where a row states a size, it is once, few, many or the class of an expanded clone; other rows omit it.

v_gene: TRBV12-3/TRBV12-4; abundance: many; d_gene: NA; j_gene: TRBJ2-3; len: 14; CDR3aa: CASSWLALTDTQYF; CDR3nt: TGTGCCAGCAGTTGGCTAGCGCTCACAGATACGCAGTATTTT
v_gene: TRBV15; abundance: NA; d_gene: NA; j_gene: TRBJ2-7; len: 14; CDR3aa: CATSRNDSSYEQYF; CDR3nt: TGTGCCACCAGCAGGAATGACAGCTCCTACGAGCAGTACTTC
v_gene: TRBV15; abundance: NA; d_gene: NA; j_gene: TRBJ2-1; len: 15; CDR3aa: CATSSAYFSYNEQFF; CDR3nt: TGTGCCACCAGCAGCGCTTACTTCTCCTACAATGAGCAGTTCTTC
v_gene: TRBV27; abundance: NA; d_gene: TRBD1; j_gene: TRBJ1-4; len: 14; CDR3aa: CASSFNRGNEKLFF; CDR3nt: TGTGCCAGCAGTTTTAACAGGGGGAATGAAAAACTGTTTTTT
v_gene: TRBV20-1; abundance: few; d_gene: NA; j_gene: TRBJ2-3; len: 14; CDR3aa: CSAREGSAPDTQYF; CDR3nt: TGCAGTGCTAGAGAGGGTAGCGCCCCAGATACGCAGTATTTT
v_gene: TRBV12-3/TRBV12-4; abundance: few; d_gene: NA; j_gene: TRBJ2-3; len: 16; CDR3aa: CASSLGLFPSTDTQYF; CDR3nt: TGTGCCAGCAGTCTCGGACTATTTCCTAGCACAGATACGCAGTATTTT
v_gene: TRBV21-1; abundance: few; d_gene: NA; j_gene: TRBJ2-2; len: 13; CDR3aa: CASTLDRPGELFF; CDR3nt: TGTGCCAGCACCTTGGACCGCCCCGGGGAGCTGTTTTTT
v_gene: TRBV7-9; abundance: few; d_gene: NA; j_gene: TRBJ2-5; len: 12; CDR3aa: CASRRGKETQYF; CDR3nt: TGTGCCAGCAGGAGAGGGAAGGAGACCCAGTACTTC
v_gene: TRBV15; abundance: NA; d_gene: NA; j_gene: TRBJ1-4; len: 14; CDR3aa: CATSRYRSIEKLFF; CDR3nt: TGTGCCACCAGCAGATACAGGAGCATAGAAAAACTGTTTTTT
v_gene: TRBV5-1; abundance: few; d_gene: NA; j_gene: TRBJ1-1; len: 15; CDR3aa: CASSRDPSRTTEAFF; CDR3nt: TGCGCCAGCAGTCGTGACCCCAGTCGGACCACTGAAGCTTTCTTT